The 14 T cell receptor beta chains below come from one sample, sequenced in a study of shared clonotypes between healthy human individuals (dated by TCRdb to the early 2020s). To prepare the library, the immunoSEQ multiplex PCR assay was applied. Here the immuneACCESS table is served through TCRdb, limited to in-frame sequences with V and J called. Missing clones are a known gap in these copies; in checked studies unresolved V genes cover under half, and the rest lacks a known reason. Here the sample has fewer than 2.5 million clones; more than 85% occur a single time. The ten largest make up about 0.39% of the sample. The sequencing input was naive CD4+ T cells from PBMCs. In the paper's terms, the cell subset or site label means: CD45RA+ positively selected. These receptors originate from a man aged 18 to 30 in good health. Some clones in this sample may be carry-over from other donors' samples.

This clone was counted once. This rearrangement joins TRBV7-9 to TRBJ2-5; TRBD2 matches 8 bases. The J call is in doubt because the DNA end fits TRBJ2-7 better. The CDR3 sequence is 14 residues long. Looked up from germline, CDR1 is SEHNR and CDR2 is FQNEAQ (reference sequence). CDR3 amino acids: CASSPRREVYEQYF. The CDR3 region has the DNA TGTGCCAGCAGCCCCAGGCGGGAGGTCTACGAGCAGTACTTC.

J is TRBJ2-2 and V is TRBV7-2, with D possibly TRBD1 on 6 matching bases. CDR1 is SGHTA and CDR2 is FQGNSA in the germline V gene. CDR3 length: 14 residues. Trimming took off 8 bases at V and 5 bases at J, with 15 bases between the two ends. The CDR3 nucleotides read TGTGCCAGCGTACAGGGAAGTAAAACCGGGGAGCTGTTTTTT. It is translated as CASVQGSKTGELFF.

The J gene is TRBJ2-2, the V gene TRBV5-1, with TRBD1 identical over 8 bases. The CDR3 runs to 14 residues. Germline V gene sequence: CDR1 SGHRS, CDR2 YFSETQ. V shed 6 bases, J shed 5 bases, and the junction held 6 bases outside the gene matches. CDR3 region: CASKSGGATGELFF. The CDR3 DNA sequence: TGCGCCAGCAAATCAGGGGGCGCGACCGGGGAGCTGTTTTTT.

The J gene is TRBJ2-2, the V gene TRBV5-1, with 14 bases identical to TRBD2. This CDR3 has 17 residues. Germline loops: CDR1 SGHRS, CDR2 YFSETQ. Losses at the gene ends were 3 bases for V and 4 bases for J; bases not matched to a gene: 5. The chain's CDR3 is CASSWGLAGAGTGELFF. As DNA, the CDR3 is TGCGCCAGCAGCTGGGGACTAGCGGGAGCTGGCACCGGGGAGCTGTTTTTT.

The rearrangement joins TRBV29-1 to TRBJ2-1, with TRBD2 matching over 8 bases. Germline V gene data show CDR1 as SQVTM and CDR2 as ANQGSEA. V lost 6 bases, J lost 7 bases, and 11 bases stayed unmatched. The CDR3 has 14 amino acids. This chain's CDR3 is CSVISGRSRNEQFF. In DNA form, the CDR3 reads TGCAGCGTCATAAGCGGGAGATCAAGGAATGAGCAGTTCTTC.

The CDR3 reads CASLPGSLTSNYGYTF. In DNA form, the CDR3 reads TGTGCCAGCCTACCGGGAAGTCTAACCTCTAACTATGGCTACACCTTC. The genes are TRBV27 and TRBJ1-2; no reliable D call. With 8 bases removed from V and 0 bases from J, the gap between germline ends came to 19 bases. This CDR3 comprises 16 residues. Per germline, CDR1 MNHEY and CDR2 SMNVEV (reference sequence).

This chain connects TRBV19 to TRBJ2-1; D is possibly TRBD2 (6 bases). The CDR3 length is 16 residues. Trimming took off 7 bases at V and 0 bases at J, with 16 bases between the two ends. The germline V gene has CDR1 LNHDA and CDR2 SQIVND (reference sequence). The CDR3 DNA reads as TGTGCCAGTACTCGGACCGGGGGTTTCTCCTACAATGAGCAGTTCTTC. Translating it yields CASTRTGGFSYNEQFF.

This chain links TRBV2 with TRBJ2-3; the match to TRBD2 covers 9 bases. Germline-derived CDR1 and CDR2 are SNHLY and FYNNEI. The CDR3 spans 15 residues. V was clipped by 6 bases and J by 6 bases; unmatched bases: 10. The CDR3 here is CASRKTRGGLDTQYF. The CDR3, as DNA: TGTGCCAGCAGGAAGACGCGGGGGGGCTTGGATACGCAGTATTTT.

The chain uses TRBV7-8 and TRBJ2-7; the D is unclear. Germline-derived CDR1 and CDR2 are SGHVS and FQNEAQ. The V end lost 2 bases, the J end lost 5 bases, and 16 bases lay between the germline ends. The CDR3 contains 15 residues. In DNA, the CDR3 is TGTGCCAGCAGCTTATTCCGACTCCCTTCGGACGAGCAGTACTTC. As protein: CASSLFRLPSDEQYF.

The chain recombines TRBV28 with TRBJ2-7; 8 bases map to TRBD1. This CDR3 has 15 residues. Trimming removed 3 bases from V and 4 bases from J; junction bases left unmatched: 8. CDR1 and CDR2 from the germline V gene are MDHEN and SYDVKM. The DNA for the CDR3 is TGTGCCAGCAGTTTCACCAGGGGGCTTAAGTACGAGCAGTACTTC. Its protein is CASSFTRGLKYEQYF.

J is TRBJ2-5 and V is TRBV11-2, with 7 bases that match TRBD1. The V segment lost 2 bases and the J segment 7 bases; nucleotides outside the gene matches: 4. This CDR3 has 13 amino acids. The germline CDR1 and CDR2 sequences are SGHAT and FQNNGV. The CDR3 nucleotides are TGTGCCAGCAGCTTAAATTACAGGGGGACCCAGTACTTC. Translation: CASSLNYRGTQYF.

The chain carries TRBV7-2 and TRBJ2-1; possibly TRBD2 for D (6 bases). CDR3 length: 15 residues. CDR1 is SGHTA and CDR2 is FQGNSA in the germline V gene. V was shortened by 5 bases and J by 4 bases, with 15 bases between the two germline ends. The CDR3 region has the DNA TGTGCCAGCAGCCCCGCGCGGGGAGGATACAATGAGCAGTTCTTC. It is translated as CASSPARGGYNEQFF. Full variable domain (outside the CDR3, taken from reference TRBV7-2 and TRBJ2-1): GAGVSQSPSNKVTEKGKDVELRCDPISGHTALYWYRQSLGQGLEFLIYFQGNSAPDKSGLPSDRFSAERTGGSVSTLTIQRTQQEDSAVYLCASSPARGGYNEQFFGPGTRLTVL.

This chain links TRBV6-6 with TRBJ2-7; D not resolved. Germline-derived CDR1 and CDR2 are MNHNY and SVGAGI (reference sequence). The CDR3 sequence is 13 residues long. Trimming took off 7 bases at V and 4 bases at J, with 14 bases between the two ends. The CDR3 loop is CASIAARSYEQYF. CDR3 coding DNA: TGTGCCAGCATCGCGGCTAGGTCGTACGAGCAGTACTTC.

Points on this clone: Other DNA sequences in this sample translate to the same CDR3. The DNA of the CDR3 is TGTGCCAGCAGTACCACAGGGGGTAGCTCCTACGAGCAGTACTTC. It specifies CASSTTGGSSYEQYF. The V gene is TRBV6-6, the J gene TRBJ2-7, with TRBD1 matching 8 bases. Germline values: CDR1 MNHNY, CDR2 SVGAGI (reference sequence). The CDR3 consists of 15 residues. V shed 5 bases, J shed 0 bases, and the junction held 6 bases outside the gene matches.